This T cell receptor beta chain was sequenced for a study of metastatic and nonmetastatic thyroid tumors. There were no patients who had received any treatment before thyroid surgery. Through MiXCR, TCRdb re-clonotyped the PCR reads. Counted here are roughly 83,000 clones, about 15% occurring once; the ten biggest clones make up roughly 3.9%. CDR3 length: 14 residues. V lost 8 bases and J lost 5; bases outside the gene matches: 11. CDR1 and CDR2 (germline): SNHLY, FYNNEI. This clone was detected many times. This TCR was sampled from a female donor with papillary thyroid cancer or a benign thyroid nodule (not recorded which). Some clones in this sample may be carry-over from other donors' samples. This rearrangement joins TRBV2 to TRBJ1-1, with 7 positions matching TRBD1. The sequencing input was blood. CDR3 loop: CASGKEGAGTEAFF. Written as DNA, the CDR3 is TGTGCCAGCGGCAAAGAGGGGGCAGGAACTGAAGCTTTCTTT.